This T cell receptor (beta chain) was documented in a study of OX40 agonist ivuxolimab in advanced cancers. Turning to the study itself: Participants could have had prior anti-PD-1, anti-PD-L1 or anti-CTLA-4 therapy, and approximately 37% had some.

Sequencing used immunoSEQ multiplex PCR; TCRdb keeps in-frame clones, though not all of them. The data show around 78,000 clones, 80% to 90% seen once. Study-level results: Certain nonresponders additionally had low normalized T-cell clonal expansion. CD4+ T cells averaged fewer expanded clones than CD8+ T cells. There was clonal expansion of CD4+ and CD8+ blood T cells by week 6 at 0.1 to 3.0 mg/kg.

A note on this clone: What it binds is unknown.

Germline V gives CDR1 SGHDT, CDR2 YYEEEE. The length of the CDR3 is 17 residues. The V segment lost 2 bases and the J segment 7 bases; nucleotides outside the gene matches: 11. The sample consisted of CD4+ or CD8+ T cells sorted from blood, taken in a trial of the OX40 agonist ivuxolimab. This TCR came from an adult with an advanced solid tumor such as melanoma, head and neck, liver or kidney cancer. The gene calls are TRBV5-6 and TRBJ1-6; TRBD1 matches at 8 bases. CDR3 residues: CASSLVAFGQGNSPLHF. The CDR3 DNA reads TGTGCCAGCAGCTTAGTTGCCTTCGGACAGGGCAATTCACCCCTCCACTTT.